One and the same sample provided the 2 T cell receptor beta chains below, sequenced in a study of regulatory T cells in long-lasting Graves disease. Investigators prepared the TCR beta libraries by applying iRepertoire HTBI primers and Arm-PCR of CDR3 regions. TCRdb itself ran the multiplex PCR reads through MiXCR, one entry per CDR3 protein. Found here are 550,000 to 700,000 distinct CDR3 sequences, about 16% of them singletons; the top ten hold approximately 12%. Time point reported: newly diagnosed GD, antithyroid drugs for less than 3 months. PBMC-derived RNA was used for the TCR library. These data were also reused for a study on T cells in Graves' hyperthyroidism and ophthalmopathy.

This specimen was peripheral blood mononuclear cells (PBMCs), taken at new diagnosis, from a patient treated with antithyroid drugs. The receptor set was obtained from a man aged 18-30 years with Graves disease.

A remark on this clonotype: Germline and junction disagree at one end, which may indicate a read error. The chain carries TRBV7-2 and TRBJ2-1; 12 nucleotides agree with TRBD2. Germline CDR1 SGHTA, CDR2 FQGNSA. The CDR3 loop spans 18 amino acids. As DNA, the CDR3 is TGTGCCGGCAGCTTAGTCGAAACTAGCGGGAGGTTTGACAATGAGCAGTTCTTC. It yields the protein CAGSLVETSGRFDNEQFF.

This chain links TRBV6-2 or TRBV6-3 with TRBJ1-2; D perhaps matches TRBD1 (5 bases). The CDR3 has 14 residues. Germline CDR1 reads MNHEY; CDR2 reads SVGEGT. V gave up 2 bases and J gave up 6 bases, with 13 bases separating them. The CDR3 reads CASSYGGGRHGYTF. As DNA, the CDR3 is TGTGCCAGCAGTTACGGGGGGGGACGGCATGGCTACACCTTC.